This is a list of T cell receptor beta chains from one sample in a study of blood T cells in healthy people across ages. MiXCR, run by TCRdb on the 5' RACE reads, gives a single entry per CDR3 protein. The sample contains some 850,000 distinct CDR3 sequences, more than 25% of which appear only once. A further study also used this sample, focusing on T cells of mothers and their children.

The sequencing sample was made of blood. The receptors shown here come from a boy aged 5 to 17 in good health. CDR3s include the opening cysteine and the closing phenylalanine or tryptophan. The D gene is left open where the match is weak. Only part of the rows carry a size: once, few, many, or a class if the clone is expanded.

d_gene: TRBD1
abundance: .
j_gene: TRBJ2-6
v_gene: TRBV29-1
CDR3aa: CSVDRGPSSGANVLTF
CDR3nt: TGCAGCGTTGACAGGGGGCCAAGCTCTGGGGCCAACGTCCTGACTTTC

d_gene: .
abundance: .
j_gene: TRBJ2-5
v_gene: TRBV29-1
CDR3aa: CSVEALYRETQYF
CDR3nt: TGCAGCGTTGAAGCGCTGTACCGGGAGACCCAGTACTTC

d_gene: .
abundance: few
j_gene: TRBJ2-4
v_gene: TRBV12-5
CDR3aa: CASGLVPPGLAKNIQYF
CDR3nt: TGTGCTAGTGGTTTGGTACCCCCAGGATTAGCCAAAAACATTCAGTACTTC

d_gene: .
abundance: .
j_gene: TRBJ1-1
v_gene: TRBV5-1
CDR3aa: CASSANRVGTEAFF
CDR3nt: TGCGCCAGCAGCGCCAACAGGGTAGGGACTGAAGCTTTCTTT

d_gene: TRBD1
abundance: .
j_gene: TRBJ2-7
v_gene: TRBV27
CDR3aa: CASSSRGQTYEQYF
CDR3nt: TGTGCCAGCAGTTCCAGGGGACAGACCTACGAGCAGTACTTC

d_gene: .
abundance: once
j_gene: TRBJ2-5
v_gene: TRBV24-1
CDR3aa: CATSDLQEGKQETQYF
CDR3nt: TGTGCCACCAGTGATTTGCAGGAGGGGAAGCAAGAGACCCAGTACTTC

d_gene: .
abundance: few
j_gene: TRBJ2-7
v_gene: TRBV30
CDR3aa: CAWGYTAEQYF
CDR3nt: TGTGCCTGGGGCTATACCGCCGAGCAGTACTTC

d_gene: .
abundance: .
j_gene: TRBJ1-2
v_gene: TRBV29-1
CDR3aa: CSVGGTVYGYTF
CDR3nt: TGCAGCGTCGGCGGGACGGTCTATGGCTACACCTTC

d_gene: TRBD1
abundance: .
j_gene: TRBJ2-5
v_gene: TRBV6-5
CDR3aa: CASSYSVGQGRETQYF
CDR3nt: TGTGCCAGCAGTTACTCGGTCGGACAGGGGAGGGAGACCCAGTACTTC

d_gene: .
abundance: few
j_gene: TRBJ1-4
v_gene: TRBV12-3/TRBV12-4
CDR3aa: CASSKATNEKLFF
CDR3nt: TGTGCCAGCAGCAAAGCCACAAATGAAAAACTGTTTTTT

d_gene: .
abundance: few
j_gene: TRBJ2-1
v_gene: TRBV5-1
CDR3aa: CASSLVPAVRNEQFF
CDR3nt: TGCGCCAGCAGCTTAGTTCCCGCCGTCCGGAATGAGCAGTTCTTC

d_gene: TRBD1
abundance: .
j_gene: TRBJ2-3
v_gene: TRBV4-1
CDR3aa: CASSHPGQGDHRDTQYF
CDR3nt: TGCGCCAGCAGCCATCCCGGACAGGGGGATCACCGGGATACGCAGTATTTT

d_gene: .
abundance: .
j_gene: TRBJ2-1
v_gene: TRBV7-9
CDR3aa: CASSPPRGMNEQFF
CDR3nt: TGTGCCAGCAGCCCCCCCAGGGGCATGAATGAGCAGTTCTTC

d_gene: .
abundance: .
j_gene: TRBJ1-2
v_gene: TRBV28
CDR3aa: CASSLLQNYGYTF
CDR3nt: TGTGCCAGCAGTTTATTACAAAACTATGGCTACACCTTC

d_gene: TRBD2
abundance: few
j_gene: TRBJ2-5
v_gene: TRBV20-1
CDR3aa: CSARDRVAGVAETQYF
CDR3nt: TGCAGTGCTAGAGATCGGGTAGCGGGGGTTGCTGAGACCCAGTACTTC

d_gene: .
abundance: .
j_gene: TRBJ2-3
v_gene: TRBV5-1
CDR3aa: CASSLGGGWGTDTQYF
CDR3nt: TGCGCCAGCAGCTTAGGAGGGGGCTGGGGCACAGATACGCAGTATTTT

d_gene: TRBD1
abundance: few
j_gene: TRBJ1-2
v_gene: TRBV7-9
CDR3aa: CASSQPSDRADGYTF
CDR3nt: TGTGCCAGCAGTCAACCCTCGGACAGGGCCGATGGCTACACCTTC

d_gene: TRBD1
abundance: .
j_gene: TRBJ1-1
v_gene: TRBV6-6
CDR3aa: CASSYQGGMAEAFF
CDR3nt: TGTGCCAGCAGTTACCAGGGGGGTATGGCTGAAGCTTTCTTT

d_gene: .
abundance: .
j_gene: TRBJ2-7
v_gene: TRBV20-1
CDR3aa: CSAGFNPWRSSYEQYF
CDR3nt: TGCAGTGCTGGTTTCAACCCCTGGAGGAGCTCCTACGAGCAGTACTTC

d_gene: TRBD2
abundance: .
j_gene: TRBJ2-2
v_gene: TRBV19
CDR3aa: CASHFVRGNGELFF
CDR3nt: TGTGCCAGTCATTTTGTGCGGGGGAACGGGGAGCTGTTTTTT

d_gene: TRBD1
abundance: .
j_gene: TRBJ2-7
v_gene: TRBV28
CDR3aa: CASSFLPTGDEQYF
CDR3nt: TGTGCCAGCAGTTTCTTACCGACAGGGGATGAGCAGTACTTC

d_gene: TRBD2
abundance: few
j_gene: TRBJ2-3
v_gene: TRBV29-1
CDR3aa: CSVDDPSGRTDTQYF
CDR3nt: TGCAGCGTTGATGATCCTAGCGGGAGGACAGATACGCAGTATTTT

d_gene: .
abundance: .
j_gene: TRBJ2-2
v_gene: TRBV7-9
CDR3aa: CADSPDWKGTGELFF
CDR3nt: TGTGCTGACAGCCCAGACTGGAAAGGCACCGGGGAGCTGTTTTTT

d_gene: TRBD2
abundance: .
j_gene: TRBJ2-7
v_gene: TRBV5-1
CDR3aa: CASSPGTTQRDEQYF
CDR3nt: TGCGCCAGCAGCCCCGGGACTACCCAGCGCGACGAGCAGTACTTC

d_gene: .
abundance: few
j_gene: TRBJ2-7
v_gene: TRBV20-1
CDR3aa: CSAREPGGVYEQYF
CDR3nt: TGCAGTGCTAGAGAGCCCGGGGGAGTCTACGAGCAGTACTTC

d_gene: .
abundance: few
j_gene: TRBJ2-7
v_gene: TRBV10-2
CDR3aa: CASNSGLQPYEQYF
CDR3nt: TGCGCCAGCAACTCGGGTCTCCAACCCTACGAGCAGTACTTC

d_gene: .
abundance: .
j_gene: TRBJ2-7
v_gene: TRBV7-2
CDR3aa: CASSLSAGVNEQYF
CDR3nt: TGTGCCAGCAGCTTGTCGGCAGGGGTGAACGAGCAGTACTTC

d_gene: TRBD2
abundance: .
j_gene: TRBJ2-6
v_gene: TRBV9
CDR3aa: CASSPRTSGTTGANVLTF
CDR3nt: TGTGCCAGCAGCCCCCGGACTAGCGGAACAACTGGGGCCAACGTCCTGACTTTC

d_gene: TRBD2
abundance: once
j_gene: TRBJ2-1
v_gene: TRBV11-2
CDR3aa: CASSLELAVSYNEQFF
CDR3nt: TGTGCCAGCAGCTTGGAACTAGCGGTCTCCTACAATGAGCAGTTCTTC